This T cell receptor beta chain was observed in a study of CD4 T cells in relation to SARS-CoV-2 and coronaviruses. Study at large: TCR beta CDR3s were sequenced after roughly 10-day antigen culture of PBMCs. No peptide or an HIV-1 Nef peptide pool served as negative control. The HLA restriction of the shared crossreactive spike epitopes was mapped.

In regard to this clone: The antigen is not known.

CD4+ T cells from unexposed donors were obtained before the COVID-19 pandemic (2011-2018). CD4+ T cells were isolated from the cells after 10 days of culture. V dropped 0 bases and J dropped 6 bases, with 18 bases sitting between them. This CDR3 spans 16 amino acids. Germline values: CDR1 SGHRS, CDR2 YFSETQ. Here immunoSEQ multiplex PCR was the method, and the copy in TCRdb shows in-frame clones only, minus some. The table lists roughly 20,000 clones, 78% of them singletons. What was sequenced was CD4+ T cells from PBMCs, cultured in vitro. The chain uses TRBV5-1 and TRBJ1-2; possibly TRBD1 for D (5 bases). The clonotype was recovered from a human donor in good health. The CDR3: CASSLEVGRKLDGYTF. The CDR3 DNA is TGCGCCAGCAGCTTGGAGGTGGGACGGAAACTAGATGGCTACACCTTC. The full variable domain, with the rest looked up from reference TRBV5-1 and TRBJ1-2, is KAGVTQTPRYLIKTRGQQVTLSCSPISGHRSVSWYQQTPGQGLQFLFEYFSETQRNKGNFPGRFSGRQFSNSRSEMNVSTLELGDSALYLCASSLEVGRKLDGYTFGSGTRLTVV.